The clone carrying this T cell receptor (beta chain) was found a few times. Its matching antigen is unknown. Trimming removed 1 base from V and 8 bases from J, with 15 bases in between. Germline assignment: CDR1 DFQATT and CDR2 SNEGSKA (reference sequence). The CDR3 has 14 residues. The data originate from a study of CD8 T cells in ankylosing spondylitis. Each CDR3 protein is one row after TCRdb ran MiXCR on the 5' RACE reads. This repertoire shows approximately 220,000 distinct CDR3 sequences, roughly 25% found once; its top ten account for more than 6.5%. Study observations and caveats: It appeared that ankylosing spondylitis blood was characterized by a TCR beta motif of several highly homologous variants.

The sample consisted of blood, either unsorted or a sorted T cell fraction (not recorded which). The V and J genes are TRBV20-1 and TRBJ2-1, with no clear D. The clonotype comes from a male donor with ankylosing spondylitis or in good health (not recorded which). CDR3 nucleotide sequence: TGCAGTGCTAGAGGCCAAAATGGGGATTATGAGCAGTTCTTC. The encoded protein is CSARGQNGDYEQFF.